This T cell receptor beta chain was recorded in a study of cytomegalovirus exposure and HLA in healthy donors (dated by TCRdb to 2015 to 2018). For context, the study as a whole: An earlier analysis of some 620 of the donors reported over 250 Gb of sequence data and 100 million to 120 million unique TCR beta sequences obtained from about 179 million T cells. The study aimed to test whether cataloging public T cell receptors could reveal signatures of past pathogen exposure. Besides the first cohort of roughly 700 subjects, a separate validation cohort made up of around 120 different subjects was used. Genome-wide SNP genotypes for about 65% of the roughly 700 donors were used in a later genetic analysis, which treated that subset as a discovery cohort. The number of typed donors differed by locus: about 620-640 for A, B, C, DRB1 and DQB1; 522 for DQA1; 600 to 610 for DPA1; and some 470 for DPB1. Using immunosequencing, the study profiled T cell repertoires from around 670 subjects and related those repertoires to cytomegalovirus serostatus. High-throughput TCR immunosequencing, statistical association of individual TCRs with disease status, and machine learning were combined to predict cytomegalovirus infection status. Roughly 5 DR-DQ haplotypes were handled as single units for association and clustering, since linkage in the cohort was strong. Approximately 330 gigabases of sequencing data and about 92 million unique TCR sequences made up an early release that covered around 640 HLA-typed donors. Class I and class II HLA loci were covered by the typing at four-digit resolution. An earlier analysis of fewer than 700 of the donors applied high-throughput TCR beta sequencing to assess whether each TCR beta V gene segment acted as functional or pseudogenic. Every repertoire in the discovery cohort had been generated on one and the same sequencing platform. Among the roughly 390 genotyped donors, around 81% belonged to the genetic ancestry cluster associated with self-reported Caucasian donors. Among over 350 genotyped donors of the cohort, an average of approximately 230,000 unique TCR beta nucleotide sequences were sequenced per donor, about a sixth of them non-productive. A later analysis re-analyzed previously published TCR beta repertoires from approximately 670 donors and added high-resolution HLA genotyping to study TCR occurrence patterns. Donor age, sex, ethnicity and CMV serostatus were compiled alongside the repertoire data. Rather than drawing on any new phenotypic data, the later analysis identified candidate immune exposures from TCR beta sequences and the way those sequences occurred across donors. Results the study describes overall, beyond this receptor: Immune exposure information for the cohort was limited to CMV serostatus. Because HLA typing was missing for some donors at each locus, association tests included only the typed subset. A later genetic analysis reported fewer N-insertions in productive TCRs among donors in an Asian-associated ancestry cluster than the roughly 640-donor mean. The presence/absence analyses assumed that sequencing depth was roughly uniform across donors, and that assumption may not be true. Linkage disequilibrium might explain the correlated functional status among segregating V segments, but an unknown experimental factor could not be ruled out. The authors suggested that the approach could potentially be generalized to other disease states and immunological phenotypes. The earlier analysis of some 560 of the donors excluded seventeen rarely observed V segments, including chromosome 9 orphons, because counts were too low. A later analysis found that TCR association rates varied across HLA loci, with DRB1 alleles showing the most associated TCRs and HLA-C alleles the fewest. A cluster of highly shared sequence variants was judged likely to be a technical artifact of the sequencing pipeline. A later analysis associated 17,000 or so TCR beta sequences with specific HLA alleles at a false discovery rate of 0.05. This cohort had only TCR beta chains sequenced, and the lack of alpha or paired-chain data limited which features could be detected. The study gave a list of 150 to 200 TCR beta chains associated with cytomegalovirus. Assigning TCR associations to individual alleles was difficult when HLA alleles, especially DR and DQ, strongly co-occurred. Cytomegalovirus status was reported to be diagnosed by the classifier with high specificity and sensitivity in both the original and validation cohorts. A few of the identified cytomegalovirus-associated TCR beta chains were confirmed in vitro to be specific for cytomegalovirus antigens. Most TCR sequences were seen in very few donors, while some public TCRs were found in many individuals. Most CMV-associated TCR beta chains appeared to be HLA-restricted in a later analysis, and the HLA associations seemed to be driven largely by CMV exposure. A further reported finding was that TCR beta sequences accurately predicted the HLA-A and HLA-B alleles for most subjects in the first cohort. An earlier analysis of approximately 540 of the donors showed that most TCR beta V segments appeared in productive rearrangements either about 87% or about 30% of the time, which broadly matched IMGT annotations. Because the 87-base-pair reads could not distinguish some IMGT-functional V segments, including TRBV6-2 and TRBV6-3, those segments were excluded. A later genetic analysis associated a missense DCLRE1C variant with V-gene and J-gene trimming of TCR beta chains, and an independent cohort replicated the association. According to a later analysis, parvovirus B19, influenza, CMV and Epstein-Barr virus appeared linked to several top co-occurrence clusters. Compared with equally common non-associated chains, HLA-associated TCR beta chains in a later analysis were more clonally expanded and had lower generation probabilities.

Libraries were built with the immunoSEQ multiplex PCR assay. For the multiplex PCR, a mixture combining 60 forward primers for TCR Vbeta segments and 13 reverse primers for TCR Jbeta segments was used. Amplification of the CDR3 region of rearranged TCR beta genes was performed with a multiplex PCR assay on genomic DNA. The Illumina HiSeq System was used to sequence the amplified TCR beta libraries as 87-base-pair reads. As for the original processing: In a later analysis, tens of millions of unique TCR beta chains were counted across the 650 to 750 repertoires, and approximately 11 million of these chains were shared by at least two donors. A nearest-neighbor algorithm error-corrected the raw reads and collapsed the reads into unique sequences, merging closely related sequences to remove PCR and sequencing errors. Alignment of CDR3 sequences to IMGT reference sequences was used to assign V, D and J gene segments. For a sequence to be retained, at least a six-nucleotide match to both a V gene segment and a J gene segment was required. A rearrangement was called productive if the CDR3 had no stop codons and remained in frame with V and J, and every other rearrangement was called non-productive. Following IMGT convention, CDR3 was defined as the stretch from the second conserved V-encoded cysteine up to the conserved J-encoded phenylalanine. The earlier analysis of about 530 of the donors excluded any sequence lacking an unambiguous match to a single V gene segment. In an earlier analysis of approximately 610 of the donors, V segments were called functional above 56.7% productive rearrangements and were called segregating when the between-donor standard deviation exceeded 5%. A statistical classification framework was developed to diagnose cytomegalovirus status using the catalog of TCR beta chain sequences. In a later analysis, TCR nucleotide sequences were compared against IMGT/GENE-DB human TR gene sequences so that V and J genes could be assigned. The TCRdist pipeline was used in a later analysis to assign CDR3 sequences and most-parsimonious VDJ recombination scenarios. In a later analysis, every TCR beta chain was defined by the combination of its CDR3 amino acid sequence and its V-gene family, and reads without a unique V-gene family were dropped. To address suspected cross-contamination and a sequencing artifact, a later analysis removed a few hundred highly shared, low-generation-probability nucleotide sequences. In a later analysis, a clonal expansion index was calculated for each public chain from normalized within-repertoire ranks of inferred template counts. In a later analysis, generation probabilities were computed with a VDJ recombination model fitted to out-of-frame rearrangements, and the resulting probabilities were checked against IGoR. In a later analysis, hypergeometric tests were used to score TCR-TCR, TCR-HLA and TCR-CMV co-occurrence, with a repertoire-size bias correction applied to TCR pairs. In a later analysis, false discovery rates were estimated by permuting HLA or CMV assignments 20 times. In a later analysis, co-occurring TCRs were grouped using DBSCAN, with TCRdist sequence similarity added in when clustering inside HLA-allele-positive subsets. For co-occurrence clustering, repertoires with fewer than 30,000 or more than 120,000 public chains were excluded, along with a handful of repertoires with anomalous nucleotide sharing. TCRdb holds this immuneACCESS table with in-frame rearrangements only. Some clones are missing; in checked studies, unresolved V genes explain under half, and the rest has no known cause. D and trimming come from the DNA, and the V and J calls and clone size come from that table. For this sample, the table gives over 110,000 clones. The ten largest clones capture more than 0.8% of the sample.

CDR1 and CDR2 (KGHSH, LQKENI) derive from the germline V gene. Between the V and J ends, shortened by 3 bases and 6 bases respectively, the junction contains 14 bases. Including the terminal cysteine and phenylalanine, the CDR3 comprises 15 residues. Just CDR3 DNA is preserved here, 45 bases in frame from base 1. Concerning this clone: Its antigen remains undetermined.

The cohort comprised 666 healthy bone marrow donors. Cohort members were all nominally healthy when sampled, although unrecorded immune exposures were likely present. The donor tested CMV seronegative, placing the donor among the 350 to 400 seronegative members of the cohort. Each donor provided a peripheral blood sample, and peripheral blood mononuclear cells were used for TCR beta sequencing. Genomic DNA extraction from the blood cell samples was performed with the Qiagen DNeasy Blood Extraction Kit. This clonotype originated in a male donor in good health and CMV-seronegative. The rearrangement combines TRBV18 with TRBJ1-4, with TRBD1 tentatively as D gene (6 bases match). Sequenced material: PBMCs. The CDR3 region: CASSPSWSGDEKLFF. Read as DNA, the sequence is TGTGCCAGCTCACCTTCCTGGTCAGGGGATGAAAAACTGTTTTTT. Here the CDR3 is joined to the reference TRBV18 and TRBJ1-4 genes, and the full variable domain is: NAGVMQNPRHLVRRRGQEARLRCSPMKGHSHVYWYRQLPEEGLKFMVYLQKENIIDESGMPKERFSAEFPKEGPSILRIQQVVRGDSAAYFCASSPSWSGDEKLFFGSGTQLSVL.